The 8 T cell receptor beta chains below come from one sample, sequenced in a study of blood T cell repertoires in COVID-19 (dated by TCRdb to between 2020 and 2021). Library preparation was by the immunoSEQ multiplex PCR assay. TCRdb's version of the immuneACCESS table is confined to in-frame rearrangements and falls short of the full clone set. An unresolved V gene accounts for under half of the shortfall where checked; the remainder is of unknown origin. This sample comprises roughly 150,000 clones, 80% to 90% of them detected only once. Jointly, the top ten make up approximately 6.1% of the sample. Sequenced input: peripheral blood. The receptors originated from a man older than 75 with acute or convalescent COVID-19.

CDR3 bases: TGTGCCAGCAGCGCCGGACAGGGGGGGAACTATGGCTACACCTTC. Its protein product is CASSAGQGGNYGYTF. This chain connects TRBV9 to TRBJ1-2; 10 nucleotides match TRBD1. The V gene end was trimmed by 3 bases and the J gene end by 2 bases; junction bases not matched to a gene: 4. The CDR3 is 15 residues long. Germline assignment: CDR1 SGDLS and CDR2 YYNGEE. Using reference TRBV9 and TRBJ1-2 for the parts outside the CDR3, the full variable domain is DSGVTQTPKHLITATGQRVTLRCSPRSGDLSVYWYQQSLDQGLQFLIQYYNGEERAKGNILERFSAQQFPDLHSELNLSSLELGDSALYFCASSAGQGGNYGYTFGSGTRLTVV.

CDR3 protein: CASSSGTGRTGELFF. Here the CDR3 DNA reads TGTGCCAGCTCATCCGGGACAGGGCGAACCGGGGAGCTGTTTTTT. The chain carries TRBV18 and TRBJ2-2, with 9 bases aligning to TRBD1. V gave up 5 bases and J gave up 5 bases; unmatched junction bases: 6. The CDR3 has 15 residues. Per germline, CDR1 KGHSH and CDR2 LQKENI.

V gene TRBV10-1 combines with J gene TRBJ1-5, with 7 nucleotides matching TRBD1. V was clipped by 7 bases and J by 2 bases; unmatched bases: 5. Germline V gene data show CDR1 as WNHNN and CDR2 as SYGVQD (reference sequence). The CDR3 has 14 amino acids. This CDR3 is CASMGTAGNQPQHF. The CDR3 coding sequence is TGCGCCAGCATGGGGACAGCGGGCAATCAGCCCCAGCATTTT.

The rearrangement uses TRBV27 and TRBJ1-6, with TRBD1 matching 7 bases. Trimming cost V 5 bases and J 4 bases; bases outside gene matches: 5. Germline V gene sequence: CDR1 MNHEY, CDR2 SMNVEV (reference sequence). CDR3 size: 15 residues. The CDR3 loop is CASSPDREYNSPLHF. For the CDR3, the DNA is TGTGCCAGCAGTCCAGACAGGGAATATAATTCACCCCTCCACTTT.

The J gene is TRBJ1-2, the V gene TRBV2; D gene uncertain. This CDR3 comprises 12 residues. Germline assignment: CDR1 SNHLY and CDR2 FYNNEI. V was trimmed by 2 bases and J by 8 bases, leaving 9 bases between them. CDR3 bases: TGTGCCAGCAGTGAACAGCCGGGAGGCTACACCTTC. Protein product: CASSEQPGGYTF.

The rearrangement joins TRBV18 to TRBJ2-7; D may be TRBD2 (5 bases). Trimming stripped 1 base from V and 3 bases from J, with 10 bases between. CDR1 is KGHSH, CDR2 LQKENI, per germline. The CDR3 runs 14 residues. The CDR3: CASSPQSAGYEQYF. In nucleotides, the CDR3 is TGTGCCAGCTCACCACAAAGTGCGGGCTACGAGCAGTACTTC. The full variable domain, its missing parts supplied by reference TRBV18 and TRBJ2-7, is NAGVMQNPRHLVRRRGQEARLRCSPMKGHSHVYWYRQLPEEGLKFMVYLQKENIIDESGMPKERFSAEFPKEGPSILRIQQVVRGDSAAYFCASSPQSAGYEQYFGPGTRLTVT.

The V and J genes are TRBV21-1 and TRBJ2-7; TRBD2, the table's D call, lacks a check against the DNA. TRBV21-1 is a documented pseudogene. The CDR3 is 16 residues long. As DNA, the CDR3 is TGTGCCAGCAGCAAAGAGGAGCGGAACAGCTCCTACGAGCAGTACTTC. Encoded protein: CASSKEERNSSYEQYF.

The CDR3 DNA sequence: TGTGCCTGGAGTGTCGGGGGCTCTGGAAACACCATATATTTT. It encodes CAWSVGGSGNTIYF. The V and J genes are TRBV30 and TRBJ1-3; TRBD1 might be the D (5 bases). Germline-derived CDR1 and CDR2 are GTSNPN and SVGIG (reference sequence). The CDR3 has 14 amino acids. V was shortened by 0 bases and J by 0 bases, with 6 bases between the two germline ends. Supplemented by reference TRBV30 and TRBJ1-3, the full variable domain reads SQTIHQWPATLVQPVGSPLSLECTVEGTSNPNLYWYRQAAGRGLQLLFYSVGIGQISSEVPQNLSASRPQDRQFILSSKKLLLSDSGFYLCAWSVGGSGNTIYFGEGSWLTVV.